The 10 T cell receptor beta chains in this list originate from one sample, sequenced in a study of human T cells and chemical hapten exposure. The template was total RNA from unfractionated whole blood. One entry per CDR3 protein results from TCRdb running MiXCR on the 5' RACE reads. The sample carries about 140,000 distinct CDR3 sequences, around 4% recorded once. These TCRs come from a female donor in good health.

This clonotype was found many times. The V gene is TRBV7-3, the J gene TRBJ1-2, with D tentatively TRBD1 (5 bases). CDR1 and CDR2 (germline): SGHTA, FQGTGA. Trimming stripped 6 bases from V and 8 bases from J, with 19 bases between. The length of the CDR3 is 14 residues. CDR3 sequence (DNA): TGTGCCAGCAGTGAAGCCGGGGGATCGAAGGGCTACACCTTC. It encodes CASSEAGGSKGYTF. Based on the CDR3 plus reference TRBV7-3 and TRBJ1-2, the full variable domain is GAGVSQTPSNKVTEKGKYVELRCDPISGHTALYWYRQSLGQGPEFLIYFQGTGAADDSGLPNDRFFAVRPEGSVSTLKIQRTERGDSAVYLCASSEAGGSKGYTFGSGTRLTVV.

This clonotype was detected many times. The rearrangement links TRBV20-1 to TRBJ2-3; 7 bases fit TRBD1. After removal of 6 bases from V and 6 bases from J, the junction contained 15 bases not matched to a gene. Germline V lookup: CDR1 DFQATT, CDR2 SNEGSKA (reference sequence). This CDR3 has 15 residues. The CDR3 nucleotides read TGCAGTGCCACCTATAGGCAGGGGGAACGTGATACGCAGTATTTT. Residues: CSATYRQGERDTQYF.

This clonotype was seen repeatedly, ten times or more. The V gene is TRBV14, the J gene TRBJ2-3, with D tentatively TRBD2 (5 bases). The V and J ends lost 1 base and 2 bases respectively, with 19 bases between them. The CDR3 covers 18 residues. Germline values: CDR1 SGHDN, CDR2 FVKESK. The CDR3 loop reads CASSQGRLWSEDTDTQYF. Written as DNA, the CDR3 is TGTGCCAGCAGCCAAGGTCGTCTCTGGTCGGAGGACACAGATACGCAGTATTTT.

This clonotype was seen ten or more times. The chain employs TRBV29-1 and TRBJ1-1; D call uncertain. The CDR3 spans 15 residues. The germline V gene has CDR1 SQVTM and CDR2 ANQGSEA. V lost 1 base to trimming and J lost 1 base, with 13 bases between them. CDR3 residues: CSVEVPAWENTEAFF. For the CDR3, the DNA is TGCAGCGTTGAAGTCCCCGCGTGGGAGAACACTGAAGCTTTCTTT.

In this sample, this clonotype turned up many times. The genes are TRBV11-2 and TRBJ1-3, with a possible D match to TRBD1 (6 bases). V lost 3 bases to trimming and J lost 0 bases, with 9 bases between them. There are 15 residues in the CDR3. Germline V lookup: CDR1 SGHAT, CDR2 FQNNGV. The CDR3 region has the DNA TGTGCCAGCAGCTTTACAGGGAGCTCTGGAAACACCATATATTTT. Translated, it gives CASSFTGSSGNTIYF.

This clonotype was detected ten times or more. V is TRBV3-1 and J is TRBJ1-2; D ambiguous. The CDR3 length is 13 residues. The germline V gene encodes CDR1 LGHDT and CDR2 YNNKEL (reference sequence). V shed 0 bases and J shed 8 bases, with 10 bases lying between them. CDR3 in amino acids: CASSQDIKGGYTF. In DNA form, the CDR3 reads TGTGCCAGCAGCCAAGATATCAAGGGAGGCTACACCTTC.

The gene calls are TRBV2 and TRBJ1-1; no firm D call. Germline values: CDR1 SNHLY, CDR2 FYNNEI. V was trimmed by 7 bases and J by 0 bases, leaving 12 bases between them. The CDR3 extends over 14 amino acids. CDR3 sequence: CASIEGTVNTEAFF. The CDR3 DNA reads TGTGCCAGCATCGAGGGCACGGTGAACACTGAAGCTTTCTTT.

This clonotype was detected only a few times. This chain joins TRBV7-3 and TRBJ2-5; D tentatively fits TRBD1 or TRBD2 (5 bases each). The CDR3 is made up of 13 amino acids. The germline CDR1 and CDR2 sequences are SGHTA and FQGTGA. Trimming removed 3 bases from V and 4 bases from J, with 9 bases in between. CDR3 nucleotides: TGTGCCAGCAGCTTGGGGGTTCGAGAGACCCAGTACTTC. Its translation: CASSLGVRETQYF. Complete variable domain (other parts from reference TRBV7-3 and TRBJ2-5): GAGVSQTPSNKVTEKGKYVELRCDPISGHTALYWYRQSLGQGPEFLIYFQGTGAADDSGLPNDRFFAVRPEGSVSTLKIQRTERGDSAVYLCASSLGVRETQYFGPGTRLLVL.

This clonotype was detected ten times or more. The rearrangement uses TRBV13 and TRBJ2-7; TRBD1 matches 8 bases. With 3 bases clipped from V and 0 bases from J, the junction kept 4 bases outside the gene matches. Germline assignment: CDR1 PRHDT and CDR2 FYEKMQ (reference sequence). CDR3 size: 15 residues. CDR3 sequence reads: CASSFRGRSSYEQYF. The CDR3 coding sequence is TGTGCCAGCAGCTTCAGGGGGCGCTCCTCCTACGAGCAGTACTTC. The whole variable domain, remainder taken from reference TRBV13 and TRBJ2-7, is AAGVIQSPRHLIKEKRETATLKCYPIPRHDTVYWYQQGPGQDPQFLISFYEKMQSDKGSIPDRFSAQQFSDYHSELNMSSLELGDSALYFCASSFRGRSSYEQYFGPGTRLTVT.

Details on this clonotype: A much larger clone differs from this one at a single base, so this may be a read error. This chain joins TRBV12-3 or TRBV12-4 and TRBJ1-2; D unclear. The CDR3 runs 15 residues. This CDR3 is CASSLIGRMDYGDTF. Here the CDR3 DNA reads TGTGCCAGCAGTTTGATTGGGAGGATGGACTATGGCGACACCTTC.